This TCR beta chain was found in a study of control samples from healthy donors and cancer patients. This CDR3 is built from 14 residues. V lost 0 bases, J lost 4 bases, and 9 bases lay in between. Per the germline V gene, CDR1 is KGHSH and CDR2 is LQKENI. This table comes from immunoSEQ multiplex PCR, and its TCRdb copy is limited to in-frame clones, with some not included. The sample contains under 450,000 clones, more than 80% of which appear only once. This receptor was identified in a man in his forties or fifties with head and neck cancer. Sequencing was performed on PBMCs. This chain uses TRBV18 with TRBJ1-2; no reliable D call. The DNA of the CDR3 is TGTGCCAGCTCACCACCGGGAGGGTCCTATGGCTACACCTTC. Translating it yields CASSPPGGSYGYTF.